This T cell receptor (beta chain) is drawn from a study of regulatory T cells in long-lasting Graves disease. General study points: The TCR repertoire of persistent Graves' patients was less diverse than that of newly diagnosed ones.

Trimming removed 7 bases from V and 2 bases from J, with 11 bases in between. The CDR3 sequence is 13 residues long. Germline values: CDR1 SNHLY, CDR2 FYNNEI. The time point was: newly diagnosed GD, antithyroid drugs for less than 3 months. PBMC RNA was the source of the TCR library. Construction of the TCR beta libraries employed iRepertoire HTBI primers in conjunction with Arm-PCR of CDR3 regions. Authors' methods: Gene usage covered approximately 65 TRBV and roughly 14 TRBJ segments. TCRdb recomputed calls from the multiplex PCR reads with MiXCR, one row per CDR3 protein. These V and J calls derive from TCRdb rather than the authors' analysis. The table shows roughly 420,000 distinct CDR3 sequences, with around 17% occurring only once. This clonotype was counted at least ten times. No antigen is known for it. The sample was also reused in another study, on T cells in Graves' hyperthyroidism and ophthalmopathy. That paper notes: Exclusion of patients followed from uncontrolled infection, other autoimmune disease, pregnancy or lactation. The majority of expanded thyroid clonotypes above 0.001 also appeared in blood.

This TCR derives from a woman aged 30 to 39 with Graves disease. The J gene is TRBJ2-5, the V gene TRBV2; D not certain. The source was peripheral blood mononuclear cells (PBMCs), collected at new diagnosis, from a patient treated with antithyroid drugs. CDR3 region: CASTGDIQETQYF. The CDR3 bases are TGTGCCAGCACTGGTGATATACAAGAGACCCAGTACTTC.